By frequency, the clone carrying this T cell receptor beta chain is medium-sized. Its target is not known. One tube held mixed TRB-A and TRB-B primer pools for touch-down PCR. TCRdb re-called the multiplex PCR reads and shows each CDR3 protein once, DNA omitted. Its clone listing holds some 5,100 distinct CDR3 sequences. Tens of thousands of genome equivalents of blood DNA were amplified for TRB. This sample was included in a study of T cell clusters in autoimmune cytopenias. Study-level points and caveats: The T cell clusters were defined only in silico, without experimental functional validation.

The CDR3 length is 11 residues. Germline CDR1 reads GTSNPN; CDR2 reads SVGIG (reference sequence). This sample was also put to use in a study of T cell repertoires in aging, cancer and after chemotherapy. As that report states: The repertoire data cannot show anything about immunological memory following chemotherapy.

The chain carries TRBV30 and TRBJ2-5; TCRdb lists TRBD1, though no DNA is available to test this call. The sequence was obtained from a human donor in good health. The sequenced sample consisted of peripheral blood. CDR3 loop: CVGVGGETQYF.